A single sample gave rise to the 21 T cell receptor beta chains below, sequenced in a study of early T cells in non-severe SARS-CoV-2 infection. Each CDR3 protein gets one entry after TCRdb re-called the 5' RACE reads with MiXCR. Of over 60,000 distinct CDR3 sequences detected, over 9.5% appear once; the ten largest clones hold less than 10%. Here the sequenced sample was whole blood, taken at baseline. The source is an adult who was a healthcare worker with PCR-confirmed SARS-CoV-2 infection or an uninfected control (not recorded which).

This clonotype was seen ten or more times. V gene TRBV20-1 combines with J gene TRBJ1-4; maybe TRBD1 (6 bases). This CDR3 is built from 14 residues. Germline CDR1 reads DFQATT; CDR2 reads SNEGSKA (reference sequence). Trimming took 6 bases from V and 8 from J, leaving 19 bases between them. CDR3 sequence reads: CSAQPSGRGEKLFF. The CDR3 DNA reads TGCAGTGCCCAACCGTCAGGGAGGGGGGAAAAACTGTTTTTT.

This clonotype turned up a few times. CDR3 DNA: TGCGCCAGGTCTCGCCAGGACCGGGATTCACCCCTCCACTTT. Translating it yields CARSRQDRDSPLHF. This chain links TRBV5-1 with TRBJ1-6; D is ambiguous. Germline lookup yields CDR1 SGHRS and CDR2 YFSETQ. Trimming cost V 8 bases and J 8 bases, with 17 bases left between them. This CDR3 has 14 residues.

This clonotype was counted a few times. V usage is TRBV20-1 and J usage is TRBJ1-2, with D possibly matching TRBD1 (5 bases). V was clipped by 0 bases and J by 7 bases, with 12 bases between them. CDR1 DFQATT and CDR2 SNEGSKA come from the germline V gene (reference sequence). The CDR3 extends over 13 amino acids. CDR3 coding DNA: TGCAGTGCTAGAGATAATCAGGGACCTGGCTACACCTTC. This sequence encodes CSARDNQGPGYTF.

The CDR3 DNA reads TGTGCCAGCAGCCCCCGGGGTGCGGGGGGAGGCACCGGGGAGCTGTTTTTT. Its translation is CASSPRGAGGGTGELFF. The chain is built from TRBV7-2 and TRBJ2-2, with 8 positions matching TRBD2. This CDR3 spans 17 amino acids. V lost 5 bases, J lost 4 bases, and 12 bases stayed unmatched. Germline V gene lookup returns CDR1 SGHTA and CDR2 FQGNSA.

The rearrangement uses TRBV14 and TRBJ2-2, with a possible D match to TRBD1 (6 bases). The CDR3 runs 18 residues. Trimming left V 0 bases short and J 2 bases short, with 16 bases between. Germline V lookup: CDR1 SGHDN, CDR2 FVKESK. CDR3 bases: TGTGCCAGCAGCCAAGATCGAACAGGGCCAGTAAACACCGGGGAGCTGTTTTTT. Translating gives CASSQDRTGPVNTGELFF.

This clonotype was seen at least ten times. J is TRBJ2-7 and V is TRBV7-2; 10 bases are a match to TRBD2. Germline V gives CDR1 SGHTA, CDR2 FQGNSA. The length of the CDR3 is 14 residues. V lost 7 bases and J lost 0; bases outside the gene matches: 3. The CDR3 coding sequence is TGTGCCAGCAACCTAGCGGGGGACTCCTACGAGCAGTACTTC. Encoded protein: CASNLAGDSYEQYF.

The table lists this clonotype with a few counts. The chain employs TRBV7-3 and TRBJ2-7; D gene unclear. This CDR3 is built from 13 residues. Germline V gene data show CDR1 as SGHTA and CDR2 as FQGTGA. Trimming removed 5 bases from V and 3 bases from J, with 11 bases in between. CDR3 sequence reads: CASSPGSRYEQYF. Here the CDR3 DNA reads TGTGCCAGCAGCCCCGGCTCCCGCTACGAGCAGTACTTC.

This clonotype appeared many times. J is TRBJ2-3 and V is TRBV7-3, with 7 nucleotides matching TRBD1. Germline CDR1 reads SGHTA; CDR2 reads FQGTGA. Trimming took 5 bases from V and 5 from J; bases not matched to a gene: 4. The CDR3 spans 13 residues. CDR3 nucleotides: TGTGCCAGCAGCCAAGGGGGCGAAGATACGCAGTATTTT. It encodes CASSQGGEDTQYF.

This clonotype was found a few times. The chain uses TRBV27 and TRBJ1-1; TRBD1 might be the D (6 bases). This CDR3 spans 12 amino acids. With 6 bases removed from V and 12 bases from J, the gap between germline ends came to 17 bases. CDR1 is MNHEY and CDR2 is SMNVEV in the germline V gene (reference sequence). Here the CDR3 DNA reads TGTGCCAGCAGATTAGGGGGAGGGTCGACTTTCTTT. This codes for CASRLGGGSTFF.

The chain is built from TRBV12-5 and TRBJ1-5; D is unclear. Germline CDR1 is LGHNT and CDR2 is FRNRAP. Trimming removed 6 bases at V and 3 bases at J, with 15 bases between. This CDR3 has 15 residues. The chain's CDR3 is CASGPGQEVNQPQHF. The CDR3 DNA reads TGTGCTAGTGGCCCGGGTCAGGAGGTCAATCAGCCCCAGCATTTT.

At least ten counts were recorded for this clonotype. The V gene is TRBV5-4, the J gene TRBJ2-3, with 9 bases lining up with TRBD1. This CDR3 has 15 amino acids. Germline CDR1 is SGHNT and CDR2 is YYREEE (reference sequence). The junction had 6 bases not matched to a gene; V was cut back by 3 bases and J by 4 bases. The chain's CDR3 is CASSWGDREADTQYF. CDR3 nucleotide sequence: TGTGCCAGCAGCTGGGGGGACAGGGAGGCAGATACGCAGTATTTT.

The genes are TRBV2 and TRBJ1-5; the D gene is possibly TRBD1 (5 bases). Germline loops: CDR1 SNHLY, CDR2 FYNNEI. The CDR3 consists of 13 residues. Between the trimmed V and J ends, which lost 3 bases and 2 bases, there was a span of 5 bases. As DNA, the CDR3 is TGTGCCAGCAGTGACAGGGGCAATCAGCCCCAGCATTTT. Protein product: CASSDRGNQPQHF.

The chain uses TRBV5-5 and TRBJ2-3; 7 bases are shared with TRBD2. Germline V CDR1 and CDR2: SGHKS, YYEKEE (reference sequence). This CDR3 comprises 16 residues. CDR3 bases: TGTGAGGAGCGGGTTGTTGGACTAGGAAGCACAGATACGCAGTATTTT. Translating it yields CEERVVGLGSTDTQYF.

V usage is TRBV5-1 and J usage is TRBJ2-1; no firm D call. V was pared by 4 bases and J by 6 bases, with 8 bases between. The CDR3 runs 12 residues. Germline-derived CDR1 and CDR2 are SGHRS and YFSETQ. The CDR3 protein is CASSLPFNEQFF. In DNA, the CDR3 is TGCGCCAGCAGCCTACCATTCAATGAGCAGTTCTTC.

This clonotype has a handful of counts. The chain uses TRBV27 and TRBJ1-5, with 11 bases identical to TRBD1. J lost 7 bases, V lost 3 bases, and 8 bases had no gene match. This CDR3 has 16 amino acids. Germline V gives CDR1 MNHEY, CDR2 SMNVEV (reference sequence). The CDR3, as DNA: TGTGCCAGCAGTTTGCTTGGACAGGGGGCACGACAGCCCCAGCATTTT. As protein: CASSLLGQGARQPQHF.

As regards this clonotype: A clone one base away is much larger, so this may be a read error. V and J are TRBV27 and TRBJ2-7; tentatively, D is TRBD2 (5 bases). This CDR3 contains 14 residues. Per germline, CDR1 MNHEY and CDR2 SMNVEV (reference sequence). CDR3 DNA: TGTGCCAGCAGTTTAAGTCGGGGTTCCTACAAGCAGTACTTC. Translated: CASSLSRGSYKQYF.

This clonotype was detected many times. J is TRBJ1-4 and V is TRBV7-9, with D maybe TRBD1 (5 bases). Germline CDR1 reads SEHNR; CDR2 reads FQNEAQ (reference sequence). CDR3 length: 14 amino acids. V gave up 5 bases and J gave up 8 bases, with 15 bases separating them. The CDR3 is CASSPGPVGEKLFF. The CDR3, as DNA: TGTGCCAGCAGCCCAGGGCCTGTGGGAGAAAAACTGTTTTTT.

In its sample, this clonotype was seen many times. The CDR3 nucleotides read TGTGCCAGCAGCAAGGACCGCCACACGAACACTGAAGCTTTCTTT. This gives the protein CASSKDRHTNTEAFF. The rearrangement joins TRBV21-1 to TRBJ1-1. TRBV21-1 is noted as a pseudogene. The CDR3 spans 15 residues.

The V gene is TRBV9, the J gene TRBJ2-3; maybe TRBD2 (6 bases). V was clipped by 2 bases and J by 0 bases, with 19 bases between them. In germline, CDR1 is SGDLS, CDR2 YYNGEE. The CDR3 has 18 amino acids. CDR3: CASSVRDSGRFSTDTQYF. The CDR3, as DNA: TGTGCCAGCAGCGTCCGGGACTCTGGCAGATTTAGCACAGATACGCAGTATTTT.

In this sample, this clonotype turned up a few times. The rearrangement links TRBV6-5 to TRBJ2-1, with D perhaps being TRBD1 or TRBD2 (5 bases each). V was shortened by 5 bases and J by 8 bases, with 25 bases between the two germline ends. Germline CDR1 MNHEY, CDR2 SVGAGI. The CDR3 is 17 residues long. The CDR3 DNA follows: TGTGCCAGCAGTCCCGGGGACGGAGAACCCCTTTGGGATGAGCAGTTCTTC. As protein: CASSPGDGEPLWDEQFF.

The genes are TRBV29-1 and TRBJ1-2, with unresolved D. The ends were cut back, 7 bases at V and 4 bases at J, with 16 bases in the middle. The CDR3 runs 13 residues. Germline V lookup: CDR1 SQVTM, CDR2 ANQGSEA. DNA of the CDR3: TGCAGCGCCCAAGATGGCCTGCCCTATGGCTACACCTTC. It codes for CSAQDGLPYGYTF.